The 3 T cell receptor beta chains in this list originate from one sample, sequenced in a study of blood T cell repertoires in COVID-19. Repertoires were generated with immunoSEQ multiplex PCR, while TCRdb's copy carries only in-frame clones and drops some. The table lists about 350,000 clones, 86% of them singletons, with around 7.5% in the top ten. Sequenced material: peripheral blood. These receptors all come from a woman aged 60-75 years with COVID-19, enrolled during active disease.

The rearrangement links TRBV11-3 to TRBJ2-3; the match to TRBD2 covers 7 bases. V dropped 5 bases and J dropped 1; count of bases not matched to a gene: 3. From germline, CDR1 is SGHNT and CDR2 YENEEA. The CDR3 is 14 amino acids. CDR3 amino acids: CASSPAGGTDTQYF. The CDR3, as DNA: TGTGCCAGCAGCCCGGCGGGGGGCACAGATACGCAGTATTTT. Filled out from reference TRBV11-3 and TRBJ2-3, the complete variable domain reads EAGVVQSPRYKIIEKKQPVAFWCNPISGHNTLYWYLQNLGQGPELLIRYENEEAVDDSQLPKDRFSAERLKGVDSTLKIQPAELGDSAVYLCASSPAGGTDTQYFGPGTRLTVL.

The genes are TRBV15 and TRBJ2-3; maybe TRBD1 (6 bases). With 0 bases removed from V and 0 bases from J, the gap between germline ends came to 13 bases. This CDR3 comprises 17 residues. From germline, CDR1 is LNHNV and CDR2 YYDKDF (reference sequence). The CDR3 sequence is CATSRDHQGSSTDTQYF. CDR3 sequence (DNA): TGTGCCACCAGCAGAGACCACCAGGGGTCCAGCACAGATACGCAGTATTTT.

The chain carries TRBV7-2 and TRBJ2-1, with D unresolved. Germline assignment: CDR1 SGHTA and CDR2 FQGNSA. V lost 2 bases and J lost 9, with 11 bases in between. The CDR3 has 13 amino acids. For the CDR3, the DNA is TGTGCCAGCAGCTTAAATGACTTTGCTGAGCAGTTCTTC. Translation gives CASSLNDFAEQFF.